These T cell receptor beta chains were read from a single sample in a study of memory CD4+ T cells and cytomegalovirus serostatus. The assay was immunoSEQ multiplex PCR, and TCRdb's table has in-frame clones only and misses some. The profile covers around 40,000 clones, with more than 75% appearing a single time and 0.79% taken by the ten largest. Sequences were obtained from memory CD4+ T cells from blood. These receptors came from an adult in good health and CMV-seronegative. The CDR3 runs from the conserved cysteine through the conserved F or W. D genes are given only for firm matches. Clone size is shown for a subset of rows, as once, few, many or a class of expanded clone.

size | D | J | V | DNA | CDR3
few | NA | TRBJ2-5 | TRBV6-6 | TGTGCCAGCAGTGACCAGGACTACGTGGAGACCCAGTACTTC | CASSDQDYVETQYF
few | NA | TRBJ1-6 | TRBV6-1 | TGTGCCAGCCGGGGGGAGGGGCAGTCACCCCTCCACTTT | CASRGEGQSPLHF
NA | NA | TRBJ2-2 | TRBV19 | TGTGCCAGTATGGTGGCAGGGGTCTACACCGGGGAGCTGTTTTTT | CASMVAGVYTGELFF
NA | TRBD2 | TRBJ2-1 | TRBV15 | TGTGCCACCAGCCCGCGCGGGGGTGTTAGCGGGGGATACAATGAGCAGTTCTTC | CATSPRGGVSGGYNEQFF
NA | NA | TRBJ2-3 | TRBV1 | TGCACCAGCAGCCAAGACGACCGGGGGCCGGGCACAGATACGCAGTATTTT | CTSSQDDRGPGTDTQYF
NA | NA | TRBJ2-7 | TRBV5-1 | TGCGCCAGCAGCACGGCCCGACAAGGTCCTGCCGAGCAGTACTTC | CASSTARQGPAEQYF
NA | NA | TRBJ1-6 | TRBV30 | TGTGCCTGGAATATAGGCCATCCGAGTTCACCCCTCCACTTT | CAWNIGHPSSPLHF
NA | TRBD1 | TRBJ1-3 | TRBV19 | TGTGCCAGTAGTATATCCCCTGGACAGGGGAACACCATATATTTT | CASSISPGQGNTIYF
few | NA | TRBJ2-5 | TRBV14 | TGTGCCAGCAGTGACCCCCCGGTCGAGACCCAGTACTTC | CASSDPPVETQYF
NA | TRBD1 | TRBJ1-1 | TRBV5-1 | TGCGCCAGCAAACAGGGGGCGACACCTGAAGCTTTCTTT | CASKQGATPEAFF